The entry below gives a single TCR beta chain sequence along with its context. The table lists this clone with a count of one. No antigen is known for it. No much larger clone is present one base from it, and per-base qualities are unavailable. In this study, focal radiation therapy paired with CTLA-4 blockade (ipilimumab) was tested in patients who had chemo-refractory metastatic non-small-cell lung cancer. The library came from the immunoSEQ multiplex PCR assay. The table comes from immuneACCESS by way of TCRdb, which keeps in-frame sequences with V and J called. Part of the clones is missing from these tables; in studies checked, under half for an unresolved V gene and the rest for unknown reasons. The sample yields under 15,000 clones; roughly 80% were counted once. In total, the top ten clones hold roughly 29% of the sample. The source of the sample is a study of radiotherapy plus CTLA-4 blockade in lung cancer (dated by TCRdb to 2016 to 2019). For the study in its entirety: Objective responses occurred in 18% of enrolled patients, and 25% to 40% achieved disease control. Findings and caveats that apply to the study as a whole: Increased serum interferon-beta after radiation, together with early dynamic changes in blood T cell clones, were reported to be the strongest predictors of response. After treatment with radiotherapy and ipilimumab, TCR clones that originated in tumors expanded in peripheral blood.

From the cysteine up to the phenylalanine, the CDR3 has a length of 12 residues. The CDR3 DNA has 36 bases and is translated from base 1. From the germline V gene, CDR1 is SGHTA and CDR2 is FQGNSA. For this chain, trimming is 5 bases at the V end and 8 bases at the J end, and the number of junction bases without a gene match is 3. In this chain, TRBV7-2 is recombined with TRBJ1-2; 9 central bases correspond to TRBD1. The TCR originated in a human donor with non-small cell lung cancer that progressed on radiotherapy plus ipilimumab. Sequences were derived from peripheral blood, sampled from a patient treated with radiotherapy plus ipilimumab. CDR3 loop: CASSRQGGGYTF. At the DNA level, the sequence is TGTGCCAGCAGCCGACAGGGGGGCGGCTACACCTTC.